One sample yielded the 26 T cell receptor beta chains listed below, sequenced in a study of shared clonotypes between healthy human individuals. Clones were sequenced by immunoSEQ multiplex PCR, and TCRdb holds only the in-frame ones, with some missing. The sample shows some 1 million clones, roughly 80% of them seen only once. Input material: memory CD4+ T cells sorted from blood. Subset denoted: CD45RA-negative fraction. These receptors originate from a man aged 18-30 years in good health.

To note about this clone: It may be a read error: a sequence one base away is much more abundant. Other DNA sequences in this specimen translate into the identical CDR3. The rearrangement joins TRBV5-1 to TRBJ2-2; perhaps TRBD2 as D (5 bases). This CDR3 has 15 amino acids. The germline CDR1 and CDR2 sequences are SGHRS and YFSETQ. This CDR3 is CASSLGSQNTGELFF. In nucleotides, the CDR3 is TGCGCCAGCAGCTTGGGATCTCAGAACACCGGGGAGCTATTTTTT.

The chain combines TRBV28 with TRBJ2-3, with D unresolved. This CDR3 has 13 amino acids. CDR1 is MDHEN and CDR2 is SYDVKM in the germline V gene. V gave up 4 bases and J gave up 3 bases, with 8 bases separating them. The CDR3 DNA reads as TGTGCCAGCAGTTCTCCGACAACAGATACGCAGTATTTT. Protein product: CASSSPTTDTQYF. Full variable domain (missing parts from reference TRBV28 and TRBJ2-3): DVKVTQSSRYLVKRTGEKVFLECVQDMDHENMFWYRQDPGLGLRLIYFSYDVKMKEKGDIPEGYSVSREKKERFSLILESASTNQTSMYLCASSSPTTDTQYFGPGTRLTVL.

This clone was recorded once. The chain joins TRBV15 to TRBJ1-4; D is undetermined. Trimming removed 1 base at V and 7 bases at J, with 10 bases between. Germline V gives CDR1 LNHNV, CDR2 YYDKDF (reference sequence). The CDR3 contains 14 residues. The CDR3 DNA sequence: TGTGCCACCAGCAGAGGGGATTTCGGTGAAAAACTGTTTTTT. The encoded protein is CATSRGDFGEKLFF.

This chain links TRBV9 with TRBJ1-2; TRBD1 matches at 11 bases. The trim removed 5 bases at V and 7 bases at J, leaving 7 bases unmatched. Germline CDR1 SGDLS, CDR2 YYNGEE. The length of the CDR3 is 14 residues. CDR3 sequence reads: CASRGGTGGGGYTF. The CDR3 coding sequence is TGTGCCAGCAGGGGAGGGACAGGGGGAGGTGGCTACACCTTC. The complete variable domain, with remaining parts taken from reference TRBV9 and TRBJ1-2, reads DSGVTQTPKHLITATGQRVTLRCSPRSGDLSVYWYQQSLDQGLQFLIQYYNGEERAKGNILERFSAQQFPDLHSELNLSSLELGDSALYFCASRGGTGGGGYTFGSGTRLTVV.

In its sample, this clone was seen a few times. The rearrangement joins TRBV16 to TRBJ1-1; no reliable D call. CDR1 is KGHSY and CDR2 is FQNENV in the germline V gene. Trimming removed 3 bases at V and 1 base at J, with 6 bases between. The length of the CDR3 is 13 residues. The CDR3, as DNA: TGTGCCAGCAGCCAGGGCTCGAACACTGAAGCTTTCTTT. Its protein product is CASSQGSNTEAFF.

Comment on this clone: This may arise from a read error, as a much more abundant clone is one base away. The chain joins TRBV5-5 to TRBJ2-7; D unclear. The germline gives CDR1 SGHKS, CDR2 YYEKEE (reference sequence). There are 13 residues in the CDR3. V lost 0 bases and J 1 base, leaving 5 bases between the germline ends. This CDR3 is CASSLVGSYEQYF. Here the CDR3 DNA reads TGTGCCAGCAGCTTGGTCGGGTCCTACGAGCAGTACTTC.

This chain joins TRBV30 and TRBJ2-3, with D unresolved. The CDR3 is 13 residues long. Germline V gives CDR1 GTSNPN, CDR2 SVGIG (reference sequence). Trimming pared 4 bases from V and 5 bases from J, leaving 13 bases between. The CDR3 coding sequence is TGTGCCTGGACCCGAAGAGAAGGAGATACGCAGTATTTT. Translation: CAWTRREGDTQYF.

The rearrangement joins TRBV4-3 to TRBJ2-7; a possible D gene is TRBD2 (5 bases). Germline V gene lookup returns CDR1 LGHNA and CDR2 YSLEER. V was shortened by 4 bases and J by 4 bases, with 17 bases between the two germline ends. The length of the CDR3 is 15 residues. This CDR3 reads CASSPQTGLGYEQYF. In DNA form, the CDR3 reads TGCGCCAGCAGCCCTCAAACGGGATTAGGGTACGAGCAGTACTTC.

This clone was detected many times. Other DNA sequences from this sample encode an identical CDR3 as well. The rearrangement joins TRBV5-1 to TRBJ2-7; the D gene is possibly TRBD1 (6 bases). V was shortened by 0 bases and J by 5 bases, with 9 bases between the two germline ends. Germline V gene sequence: CDR1 SGHRS, CDR2 YFSETQ. There are 13 residues in the CDR3. In DNA, the CDR3 is TGCGCCAGCAGCTTGGGGGGGCGGAACGAGCAGTACTTC. This sequence encodes CASSLGGRNEQYF.

The genes are TRBV6-4 and TRBJ1-2; D uncertain. The CDR3 runs 14 residues. The V end lost 6 bases, the J end lost 7 bases, and 18 bases lay between the germline ends. CDR1 MRHNA and CDR2 SNTAGT come from the germline V gene. The CDR3 DNA follows: TGTGCCAGCAGCCCTGTCCAAGGGTTGGGTGGCTACACCTTC. Protein sequence: CASSPVQGLGGYTF.

V usage is TRBV15 and J usage is TRBJ1-2, with D hard to call. Trimming stripped 6 bases from V and 4 bases from J, with 12 bases between. This CDR3 has 13 amino acids. CDR1 and CDR2 from the germline V gene are LNHNV and YYDKDF (reference sequence). This chain's CDR3 is CATRPKGRYGYTF. As DNA, the CDR3 is TGTGCCACCAGACCCAAGGGCCGCTATGGCTACACCTTC.

The chain has TRBV28 and TRBJ2-3; TRBD1 is a possible D gene (5 bases). V was trimmed by 8 bases and J by 0 bases, leaving 15 bases between them. The CDR3 covers 15 residues. Germline CDR1 and CDR2: MDHEN and SYDVKM. The CDR3 nucleotides are TGTGCCAGCCTTTCTCGGACACGGAGCACAGATACGCAGTATTTT. Translating it yields CASLSRTRSTDTQYF. Full variable domain (remainder filled in from reference TRBV28 and TRBJ2-3): DVKVTQSSRYLVKRTGEKVFLECVQDMDHENMFWYRQDPGLGLRLIYFSYDVKMKEKGDIPEGYSVSREKKERFSLILESASTNQTSMYLCASLSRTRSTDTQYFGPGTRLTVL.

The chain joins TRBV10-1 to TRBJ2-3; tentatively, D is TRBD2 (6 bases). The CDR3 has 13 amino acids. Deletions cut 4 bases from V and 10 bases from J, with 15 bases between. CDR1 WNHNN and CDR2 SYGVQD come from the germline V gene (reference sequence). CDR3 residues: CASSGSSGEAQYF. In DNA, the CDR3 is TGCGCCAGCAGTGGGAGTAGCGGAGAAGCGCAGTATTTT.

The chain carries TRBV5-5 and TRBJ1-6; TRBD1 agrees at 8 bases. J was trimmed by 9 bases and V by 3 bases; bases with no gene match: 8. Per the germline V gene, CDR1 is SGHKS and CDR2 is YYEKEE (reference sequence). The CDR3 totals 15 residues. CDR3 in DNA: TGTGCCAGCAGCTACCTGACAGGGGAAGGTTCACCCCTCCACTTT. This sequence encodes CASSYLTGEGSPLHF.

The genes are TRBV18 and TRBJ2-3; 12 nucleotides agree with TRBD2. The CDR3 contains 17 residues. With V trimmed by 2 bases and J by 3 bases, 6 bases remained unmatched. CDR1 is KGHSH, CDR2 LQKENI, per germline. The CDR3 protein is CASSPGLAGFRTDTQYF. The DNA for the CDR3 is TGTGCCAGCTCACCAGGACTAGCGGGATTCAGGACAGATACGCAGTATTTT.

The V gene is TRBV20-1, the J gene TRBJ1-1; D is unclear. The ends were cut back, 3 bases at V and 8 bases at J, with 7 bases in the middle. The CDR3 consists of 10 residues. CDR1 is DFQATT and CDR2 is SNEGSKA in the germline V gene (reference sequence). Here the CDR3 DNA reads TGCAGTGCTAGGGGGATAGAAGCTTTCTTT. Its translation is CSARGIEAFF.

The table lists this clone with a count of one. This chain links TRBV19 with TRBJ2-2, with a weak D call TRBD2 (6 bases). This CDR3 is 15 amino acids long. With 5 bases removed from V and 4 bases from J, the gap between germline ends came to 14 bases. The germline CDR1 and CDR2 sequences are LNHDA and SQIVND (reference sequence). DNA of the CDR3: TGTGCCAGTAGTGTGCCGGGACTGGCCACCGGGGAGCTGTTTTTT. It specifies CASSVPGLATGELFF.

The rearrangement links TRBV15 to TRBJ2-3; no definite D call. Germline V CDR1 and CDR2: LNHNV, YYDKDF (reference sequence). The V and J ends lost 1 base and 1 base respectively, with 3 bases between them. There are 13 residues in the CDR3. CDR3 nucleotide sequence: TGTGCCACCAGCAGAGGCCGCACAGATACGCAGTATTTT. Translated, it gives CATSRGRTDTQYF.

CDR3 amino acids: CASSVALFGGGDETQYF. The CDR3 DNA is TGTGCCAGCAGCGTAGCTTTATTTGGCGGGGGCGACGAGACCCAGTACTTC. The rearrangement joins TRBV9 to TRBJ2-5; D might be TRBD2 (7 bases). The germline V gene has CDR1 SGDLS and CDR2 YYNGEE. The CDR3 consists of 17 residues. V was clipped by 0 bases and J by 5 bases, with 20 bases between them.

J is TRBJ1-3 and V is TRBV30; 11 positions agree with TRBD1. The junction had 7 bases not matched to a gene; V was cut back by 6 bases and J by 6 bases. The CDR3 consists of 14 residues. The germline CDR1 and CDR2 sequences are GTSNPN and SVGIG (reference sequence). For the CDR3, the DNA is TGTGCCTGCCAGAGGGACAGGGGGGAAAACACCATATATTTT. Translated, it gives CACQRDRGENTIYF.

This clone was counted only a few times. This chain links TRBV5-1 with TRBJ2-5; 9 bases match TRBD1. V lost 4 bases to trimming and J lost 4 bases; unmatched junction nucleotides: 5. CDR1 and CDR2 from the germline V gene are SGHRS and YFSETQ. The CDR3 is 14 amino acids. In DNA, the CDR3 is TGCGCCAGCAGCCGGGACAGGGAGCGAGAGACCCAGTACTTC. Amino acids: CASSRDRERETQYF.

The rearrangement links TRBV6-1 to TRBJ1-5; TRBD1 is a possible D gene (5 bases). The CDR3 spans 12 residues. Trimming removed 3 bases from V and 11 bases from J, with 11 bases in between. CDR1 and CDR2 from the germline V gene are MNHNS and SASEGT. The CDR3 protein is CASSEGRGAQHF. The CDR3 DNA reads as TGTGCCAGCAGTGAGGGGCGGGGGGCCCAGCATTTT.

The chain carries TRBV7-2 and TRBJ2-1; 9 bases line up with TRBD2. The CDR3 runs 18 residues. With 1 base clipped from V and 10 bases from J, the junction kept 17 bases outside the gene matches. CDR1 and CDR2 from the germline V gene are SGHTA and FQGNSA. As DNA, the CDR3 is TGTGCCAGCAGCTTAGAAAGGGGGAGTAGCGGGAGTCGGGGCGAGCAGTTCTTC. Its translation: CASSLERGSSGSRGEQFF.

The chain couples TRBV5-1 to TRBJ2-7; 9 positions match TRBD1. CDR3 length: 16 residues. Germline-derived CDR1 and CDR2 are SGHRS and YFSETQ. Unmatched junction bases numbered 13, after V lost 4 bases and J lost 5 bases. CDR3 in amino acids: CASSPRGSDRGHEQYF. The CDR3 DNA reads as TGCGCCAGCAGCCCCCGAGGTTCGGACAGGGGCCACGAGCAGTACTTC. The full variable domain, with the rest looked up from reference TRBV5-1 and TRBJ2-7, is KAGVTQTPRYLIKTRGQQVTLSCSPISGHRSVSWYQQTPGQGLQFLFEYFSETQRNKGNFPGRFSGRQFSNSRSEMNVSTLELGDSALYLCASSPRGSDRGHEQYFGPGTRLTVT.

The chain carries TRBV11-3 and TRBJ2-2; TRBD1 agrees at 8 bases. V trimming: 3 bases; J trimming: 7 bases; junction bases outside the gene matches: 7. The CDR3 spans 15 residues. CDR1 is SGHNT and CDR2 is YENEEA in the germline V gene. The CDR3 sequence is CASSFGQGRGGELFF. DNA for the CDR3: TGTGCCAGCAGCTTTGGACAGGGACGGGGCGGGGAGCTGTTTTTT.

V and J are TRBV5-1 and TRBJ2-2; TRBD2 might be the D (6 bases). With 1 base removed from V and 3 bases from J, the gap between germline ends came to 10 bases. Germline V CDR1 and CDR2: SGHRS, YFSETQ. CDR3 length: 15 amino acids. The DNA for the CDR3 is TGCGCCAGCAGCTTGTTGCGGGGAGACACCGGGGAGCTGTTTTTT. Protein: CASSLLRGDTGELFF.